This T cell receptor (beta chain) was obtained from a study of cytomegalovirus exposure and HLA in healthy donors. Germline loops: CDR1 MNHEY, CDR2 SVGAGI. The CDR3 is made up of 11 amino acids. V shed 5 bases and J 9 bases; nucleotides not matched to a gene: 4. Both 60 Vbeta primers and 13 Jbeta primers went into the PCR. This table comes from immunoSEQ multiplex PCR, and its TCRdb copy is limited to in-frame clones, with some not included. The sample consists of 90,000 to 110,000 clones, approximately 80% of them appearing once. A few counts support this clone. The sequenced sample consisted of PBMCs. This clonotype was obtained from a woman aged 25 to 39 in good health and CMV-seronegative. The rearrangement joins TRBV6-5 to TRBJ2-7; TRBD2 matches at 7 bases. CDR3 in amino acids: CASSHPGGQYF. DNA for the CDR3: TGTGCCAGCAGTCACCCGGGAGGGCAGTACTTC.